The 25 T cell receptor beta chains presented below share a single source sample, sequenced in a study of T cell changes during pregnancy in multiple sclerosis. Repertoires were generated with immunoSEQ multiplex PCR, while TCRdb's copy carries only in-frame clones and drops some. The sample records approximately 100,000 clones, around 90% being singletons. Sample: peripheral blood, taken after pregnancy. These receptors were taken from a female donor with multiple sclerosis, enrolled in a pregnancy study.

This chain uses TRBV14 with TRBJ1-5; TRBD1 is a possible D gene (5 bases). The CDR3 contains 13 residues. CDR1 and CDR2 (germline): SGHDN, FVKESK. With 4 bases removed from V and 5 bases from J, the gap between germline ends came to 9 bases. The chain's CDR3 is CASSLARDQPQHF. CDR3 DNA sequence: TGTGCCAGCAGCCTGGCCAGGGATCAGCCCCAGCATTTT.

This clone was detected only once. The chain combines TRBV19 with TRBJ2-7, with TRBD1 identical over 9 bases. The ends lost 3 bases at V and 4 bases at J; junction bases unmatched: 10. Germline-derived CDR1 and CDR2 are LNHDA and SQIVND (reference sequence). The CDR3 totals 16 residues. Here the CDR3 reads CASSMVPGQGPYEQYF. The CDR3 DNA is TGTGCCAGTAGTATGGTCCCGGGACAGGGCCCTTACGAGCAGTACTTC.

The chain joins TRBV5-6 to TRBJ2-4; TRBD1 is a possible D gene (5 bases). V lost 3 bases and J lost 7, with 14 bases in between. The CDR3 consists of 14 residues. Germline values: CDR1 SGHDT, CDR2 YYEEEE. CDR3 nucleotides: TGTGCCAGCAGCTCCACAGGTTGGGGTAACATTCAGTACTTC. Protein: CASSSTGWGNIQYF. The variable domain in full, with the rest retrieved from reference TRBV5-6 and TRBJ2-4, is DAGVTQSPTHLIKTRGQQVTLRCSPKSGHDTVSWYQQALGQGPQFIFQYYEEEERQRGNFPDRFSGHQFPNYSSELNVNALLLGDSALYLCASSSTGWGNIQYFGAGTRLSVL.

This clone was recorded once. This chain uses TRBV11-2 with TRBJ2-7; TRBD2 might be the D (6 bases). The length of the CDR3 is 14 residues. The germline V gene encodes CDR1 SGHAT and CDR2 FQNNGV. V was shortened by 1 base and J by 6 bases, with 13 bases between the two germline ends. CDR3: CASSLAHLGGEQYF. The CDR3 DNA is TGTGCCAGCAGCTTAGCACACTTGGGGGGCGAGCAGTACTTC.

J is TRBJ1-4 and V is TRBV9; tentative D call: TRBD1 (6 bases). Deletions cut 8 bases from V and 8 bases from J, with 19 bases between. The CDR3 extends over 14 amino acids. Germline-derived CDR1 and CDR2 are SGDLS and YYNGEE. Here the CDR3 DNA reads TGTGCCAGTTCTTATGTAGGGGGTGGCGAAAAACTGTTTTTT. This gives the protein CASSYVGGGEKLFF.

The V and J genes are TRBV6-1 and TRBJ2-3; D is uncertain. The germline gives CDR1 MNHNS, CDR2 SASEGT. The CDR3 covers 14 residues. The V gene lost 3 bases and the J gene lost 0 bases, with 7 bases spanning the gap. CDR3 sequence: CASSDGFSTDTQYF. CDR3 in DNA: TGTGCCAGCAGTGACGGGTTTAGCACAGATACGCAGTATTTT.

The rearrangement joins TRBV14 to TRBJ2-5; D possibly corresponds to TRBD2 (6 bases). V was clipped by 0 bases and J by 5 bases, with 16 bases between them. The length of the CDR3 is 16 residues. Germline CDR1 is SGHDN and CDR2 is FVKESK. This CDR3 is CASSQDLGGFGETQYF. Here the CDR3 DNA reads TGTGCCAGCAGCCAAGACCTGGGGGGATTCGGGGAGACCCAGTACTTC.

This sequence joins TRBV5-6 and TRBJ2-2; a possible D gene is TRBD2 (6 bases). Per germline, CDR1 SGHDT and CDR2 YYEEEE. V lost 0 bases and J 3 bases, leaving 9 bases between the germline ends. This CDR3 is 15 amino acids long. The chain's CDR3 is CASSLEGDYTGELFF. CDR3 nucleotide sequence: TGTGCCAGCAGCTTGGAAGGGGACTACACCGGGGAGCTGTTTTTT.

This clone occurred once. The rearrangement links TRBV7-9 to TRBJ2-7, with 11 bases fitting TRBD1. Looked up from germline, CDR1 is SEHNR and CDR2 is FQNEAQ (reference sequence). Trimming took 5 bases from V and 5 from J; bases not matched to a gene: 11. The CDR3 loop spans 16 amino acids. CDR3 loop: CASSPPGTGGFNEQYF. CDR3 coding DNA: TGTGCCAGCAGCCCCCCCGGGACAGGGGGTTTCAACGAGCAGTACTTC.

The chain links TRBV25-1 to TRBJ1-1; 10 nucleotides line up with TRBD1. V lost 3 bases and J lost 6; bases outside the gene matches: 10. Germline V gives CDR1 MGHDK, CDR2 SYGVNS. The CDR3 consists of 16 residues. The CDR3 reads CASSDRTGGFRPEAFF. In DNA form, the CDR3 reads TGTGCCAGCAGTGACAGGACAGGGGGGTTCAGGCCTGAAGCTTTCTTT.

The CDR3, as DNA: TGTGCCAGCAGACGGACTGGGAGCTCCTACAATGAGCAGTTCTTC. Its translation is CASRRTGSSYNEQFF. V is TRBV6-5 and J is TRBJ2-1, with TRBD2 as a possible D gene (5 bases). The CDR3 spans 15 residues. The germline V and J ends were trimmed by 6 bases and 0 bases, with 12 bases remaining between them. CDR1 and CDR2 (germline): MNHEY, SVGAGI.

This clone was seen just once. The chain links TRBV6-1 to TRBJ1-2, with 7 bases fitting TRBD1. V dropped 10 bases and J dropped 6; count of bases not matched to a gene: 11. Per the germline V gene, CDR1 is MNHNS and CDR2 is SASEGT. The CDR3 length is 13 residues. The CDR3 coding sequence is TGTGCCACCCCGGGGCAGGGGGTAGATGGCTACACCTTC. Amino acid sequence: CATPGQGVDGYTF.

This sequence joins TRBV5-1 and TRBJ1-5; 7 positions agree with TRBD1. Germline loops: CDR1 SGHRS, CDR2 YFSETQ. There are 19 residues in the CDR3. V dropped 3 bases and J dropped 0; count of bases not matched to a gene: 15. The CDR3 DNA sequence: TGCGCCAGCAGCTCAGACAGGGAAAGAAGTCAACATAGCAATCAGCCCCAGCATTTT. Protein sequence: CASSSDRERSQHSNQPQHF.

The gene calls are TRBV9 and TRBJ2-2, with D possibly being TRBD2 (6 bases). Trimming stripped 7 bases from V and 5 bases from J, with 12 bases between. The CDR3 has 13 amino acids. The germline CDR1 and CDR2 sequences are SGDLS and YYNGEE. In nucleotides, the CDR3 is TGTGCCAGCGGGACTCTAAGGACCGGGGAGCTGTTTTTT. It translates to CASGTLRTGELFF. The full variable domain, its missing parts supplied by reference TRBV9 and TRBJ2-2, is DSGVTQTPKHLITATGQRVTLRCSPRSGDLSVYWYQQSLDQGLQFLIQYYNGEERAKGNILERFSAQQFPDLHSELNLSSLELGDSALYFCASGTLRTGELFFGEGSRLTVL.

The chain employs TRBV14 and TRBJ2-2; no firm D call. The CDR3 is 16 amino acids. Trimming removed 1 base from V and 4 bases from J, with 13 bases in between. Germline CDR1 and CDR2: SGHDN and FVKESK. The CDR3 region has the DNA TGTGCCAGCAGCCAAGCTCACCAGACACTCACCGGGGAGCTGTTTTTT. Its translation: CASSQAHQTLTGELFF. The full variable domain, its missing parts supplied by reference TRBV14 and TRBJ2-2, is EAGVTQFPSHSVIEKGQTVTLRCDPISGHDNLYWYRRVMGKEIKFLLHFVKESKQDESGMPNNRFLAERTGGTYSTLKVQPAELEDSGVYFCASSQAHQTLTGELFFGEGSRLTVL.

The J gene is TRBJ2-5, the V gene TRBV28; tentatively, D is TRBD2 (5 bases). Trimming stripped 6 bases from V and 9 bases from J, with 20 bases between. Germline V CDR1 and CDR2: MDHEN, SYDVKM. The CDR3 runs 14 residues. Here the CDR3 reads CASSPDNRRGSQYF. CDR3 in DNA: TGTGCCAGCAGCCCCGACAACCGGAGAGGGTCCCAGTACTTC. Using reference TRBV28 and TRBJ2-5 for the parts outside the CDR3, the full variable domain is DVKVTQSSRYLVKRTGEKVFLECVQDMDHENMFWYRQDPGLGLRLIYFSYDVKMKEKGDIPEGYSVSREKKERFSLILESASTNQTSMYLCASSPDNRRGSQYFGPGTRLLVL.

The chain joins TRBV28 to TRBJ2-7; TRBD1 matches at 12 bases. V gave up 6 bases and J gave up 5 bases; unmatched junction bases: 8. The germline V gene encodes CDR1 MDHEN and CDR2 SYDVKM. The CDR3 runs to 15 residues. The CDR3 is CASRSGQGAVNEQYF. The DNA for the CDR3 is TGTGCCAGCAGGTCGGGACAGGGGGCGGTAAACGAGCAGTACTTC.

The chain couples TRBV30 to TRBJ2-5; D might be TRBD2 (6 bases). In germline, CDR1 is GTSNPN, CDR2 SVGIG (reference sequence). V lost 5 bases and J lost 0, with 7 bases in between. The length of the CDR3 is 12 residues. The CDR3 loop is CAWRDYQETQYF. CDR3 sequence (DNA): TGTGCCTGGCGGGACTACCAAGAGACCCAGTACTTC.

The rearrangement links TRBV14 to TRBJ2-2, with TRBD1 matching over 7 bases. The CDR3 loop spans 15 amino acids. Germline lookup yields CDR1 SGHDN and CDR2 FVKESK. V shed 3 bases and J 4 bases; nucleotides not matched to a gene: 5. This CDR3 reads CASSHRQGSTGELFF. DNA of the CDR3: TGTGCCAGCAGCCACCGACAGGGTAGCACCGGGGAGCTGTTTTTT.

The chain is built from TRBV30 and TRBJ1-1; unclear D gene. The CDR3 consists of 11 residues. Per the germline V gene, CDR1 is GTSNPN and CDR2 is SVGIG (reference sequence). With 1 base removed from V and 6 bases from J, the gap between germline ends came to 6 bases. The CDR3 region has the DNA TGTGCCTGGAGTGAAGGAGCTGAAGCTTTCTTT. Translating it yields CAWSEGAEAFF.

The CDR3, as DNA: TGTGCCAGCAGTGAATCTCCGACACTCTACACCTTC. Its translation is CASSESPTLYTF. The chain combines TRBV6-1 with TRBJ1-2; no firm D call. Germline loops: CDR1 MNHNS, CDR2 SASEGT. Trimming took off 2 bases at V and 10 bases at J, with 11 bases between the two ends. The CDR3 extends over 12 amino acids.

The V call is TRBV6-1, the J call TRBJ1-6; tentatively, D is TRBD1 (5 bases). The V and J ends lost 6 bases and 7 bases respectively, with 16 bases between them. Germline assignment: CDR1 MNHNS and CDR2 SASEGT. The CDR3 runs 15 residues. CDR3 sequence (DNA): TGTGCCAGCAGGGGAGACGGGGGTAGGAATTCACCCCTCCACTTT. This gives the protein CASRGDGGRNSPLHF.

The chain couples TRBV10-2 to TRBJ2-7, with 7 bases matching TRBD1. CDR3 size: 13 residues. Germline CDR1 is WSHSY and CDR2 is SAAADI. The ends lost 5 bases at V and 5 bases at J; junction bases unmatched: 6. DNA of the CDR3: TGCGCCAGCAGTTCCGGGACAGAGGACGAGCAGTACTTC. The encoded protein is CASSSGTEDEQYF.

The V and J genes are TRBV5-4 and TRBJ2-3, with D possibly matching TRBD2 (5 bases). The CDR3 spans 14 residues. The germline V gene encodes CDR1 SGHNT and CDR2 YYREEE (reference sequence). V dropped 4 bases and J dropped 4 bases, with 13 bases sitting between them. The CDR3 coding sequence is TGTGCCAGCAGCCCCGGGGTAGAAGCAGATACGCAGTATTTT. Amino acid sequence: CASSPGVEADTQYF.

The J gene is TRBJ1-2, the V gene TRBV18, with a weak D call TRBD1 (6 bases). The V gene's germline CDR1 is KGHSH and CDR2 LQKENI. The CDR3 extends over 16 amino acids. The germline V and J ends were trimmed by 4 bases and 3 bases, with 18 bases remaining between them. The CDR3 DNA follows: TGTGCCAGCTCACTGGACTCCGGGGACACCTACTATGGCTACACCTTC. This encodes CASSLDSGDTYYGYTF.